Listed below are T cell receptor beta chains from one sample, sequenced in a study of a mutant IDH1 vaccine in newly diagnosed glioma. Their antigens are not known. The assay was immunoSEQ multiplex PCR, and TCRdb's table has in-frame clones only and misses some. The sample holds over 30,000 clones; about 83% are singletons and the top ten take around 11%. The sequencing used PBMCs, collected from a glioma patient whose treatment included an IDH1 peptide vaccine. These receptor sequences come from a woman in her twenties or thirties with glioma. Both conserved end residues are part of each CDR3. Fields, in order: D gene, V gene, J gene, clone size, CDR3 DNA, CDR3 protein. The D gene is left open where the match is weak. Clone size is shown for a subset of rows, as once, few, many or a class of expanded clone.

>-|TRBV7-8|TRBJ1-5|-
TGTGCCAGCAGCTTAAGGGTGAGGGGTCAGACAAATCAGCCCCAGCATTTT
CASSLRVRGQTNQPQHF
>-|TRBV5-4|TRBJ2-7|-
TGTGCCAGCAGCTTGGGGTCAACCAACTCCTACGAGCAGTACTTC
CASSLGSTNSYEQYF
>-|TRBV27|TRBJ1-1|-
TGTGCCAGCAGGCCCAGAATTGAACAAGGTGAAGCTTTCTTT
CASRPRIEQGEAFF
>TRBD2|TRBV5-1|TRBJ2-1|few
TGCGCCAGCGGACTAGCGGGGGTTTACAATGAGCAGTTCTTC
CASGLAGVYNEQFF
>-|TRBV10-2|TRBJ2-7|-
TGCGCCAGCCAGACAGGAATTCCCTACGAGCAGTACTTC
CASQTGIPYEQYF
>-|TRBV29-1|TRBJ1-2|-
TGCAGCGTTGATACAGGGAACTATGGCTACACCTTC
CSVDTGNYGYTF
>TRBD1|TRBV7-2|TRBJ1-6|-
TGTGCCAGCAGCTTAACTCTAAACGGTCGGGACAGCGATTCACCCCTCCACTTT
CASSLTLNGRDSDSPLHF
>TRBD2|TRBV5-1|TRBJ2-5|-
TGCGCCAGCAGCCTCCTCCCGGCTAGCGGGGGGAAAGAGACCCAGTACTTC
CASSLLPASGGKETQYF
>-|TRBV5-6|TRBJ2-7|-
TGTGCCAGCAGCTTGGTGACACACGACAATCCGTACTTC
CASSLVTHDNPYF
>-|TRBV6-1|TRBJ1-6|few
TGTGCCAGCAGTGCCAGTTCTAGTTCACCCCTCCACTTT
CASSASSSSPLHF
>TRBD1|TRBV7-8|TRBJ2-5|-
TGTGCCAGCAGCTTGCCGACAGGGTGGCAAGAGACCCAGTACTTC
CASSLPTGWQETQYF
>TRBD1|TRBV9|TRBJ2-5|-
TGTGCCAGCAGCGCAAGGACAGGAACACAAGAGACCCAGTACTTC
CASSARTGTQETQYF
>-|TRBV7-9|TRBJ2-7|-
TGTGCCAGCAGCCTTGCGGGCGGGGAAGCCGAGCAGTACTTC
CASSLAGGEAEQYF
>-|TRBV25-1|TRBJ2-5|once
TGTGCCAGCATCGGGGGTCGGGAGACCCAGTACTTC
CASIGGRETQYF
>-|TRBV5-4|TRBJ1-2|few
TGTGCCAGCAGCTTGGGGGGGGCGGACTACACCTTC
CASSLGGADYTF
>-|TRBV29-1|TRBJ1-3|-
TGCAGCGTTGAAGGGGTGGTAGATAACTCTGGAAACACCATATATTTT
CSVEGVVDNSGNTIYF
>-|TRBV4-2|TRBJ2-7|-
TGTGCCAGCAGCCAAGTGGCCGGGATTACCTACGAGCAGTACTTC
CASSQVAGITYEQYF
>-|TRBV9|TRBJ2-5|-
TGTGCCAGCAGCGCGTCACTCCAGGAGGGGGAGACCCAGTACTTC
CASSASLQEGETQYF
>-|TRBV6-1|TRBJ1-5|-
TGTGCCAGCAGTGAAGCGCCCAGACAGCCCCAGCATTTT
CASSEAPRQPQHF
>-|TRBV19|TRBJ2-7|-
TGTGCCAATCACAGGACCCACGAGCAGTACTTC
CANHRTHEQYF
>-|TRBV14|TRBJ1-1|-
TGTGCCAGCAGCCAAGTAGGGGGGTTAGGCGGTCACACTGAAGCTTTCTTT
CASSQVGGLGGHTEAFF
>-|TRBV5-6|TRBJ2-3|-
TGTGCCAGCAGCCGCGACTCCTTAATCACAGATACGCAGTATTTT
CASSRDSLITDTQYF